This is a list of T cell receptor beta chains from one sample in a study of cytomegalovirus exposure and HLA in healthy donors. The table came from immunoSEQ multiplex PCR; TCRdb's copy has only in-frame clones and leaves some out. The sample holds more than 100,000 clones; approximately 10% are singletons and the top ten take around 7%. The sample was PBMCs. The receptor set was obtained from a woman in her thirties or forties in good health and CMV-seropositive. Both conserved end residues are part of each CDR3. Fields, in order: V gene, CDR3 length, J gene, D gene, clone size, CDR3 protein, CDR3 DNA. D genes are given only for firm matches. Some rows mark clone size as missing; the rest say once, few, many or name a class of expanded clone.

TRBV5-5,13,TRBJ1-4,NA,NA,CASSFGRAEKLFF,TGTGCCAGCAGCTTCGGCAGGGCGGAAAAACTGTTTTTT
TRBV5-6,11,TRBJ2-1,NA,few,CASSSDNEQFF,TGTGCCAGCAGCTCTGACAATGAGCAGTTCTTC
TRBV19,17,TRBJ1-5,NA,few,CASSTSRQMGSNQPQHF,TGTGCCAGTAGTACGAGCCGACAGATGGGCAGCAATCAGCCCCAGCATTTT
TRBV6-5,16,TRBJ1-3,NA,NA,CASSYSGGESGNTIYF,TGTGCCAGCAGTTACTCTGGGGGGGAATCTGGAAACACCATATATTTT
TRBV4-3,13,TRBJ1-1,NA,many,CASSQDVGVGAFF,TGCGCCAGCAGCCAAGACGTCGGGGTAGGGGCTTTCTTT
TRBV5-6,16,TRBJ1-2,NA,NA,CASSLDILYHDYGYTF,TGTGCCAGCAGCTTAGACATCCTGTATCACGACTATGGCTACACCTTC
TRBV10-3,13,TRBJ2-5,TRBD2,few,CAISRLAEETQYF,TGTGCCATCAGCCGACTAGCGGAAGAGACCCAGTACTTC
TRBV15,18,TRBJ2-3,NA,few,CATSRDTVRGIGTDTQYF,TGTGCCACCAGCAGAGATACTGTCAGGGGTATAGGCACAGATACGCAGTATTTT
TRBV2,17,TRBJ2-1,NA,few,CASSALAYPDEYNEQFF,TGTGCCAGCAGTGCGTTAGCCTATCCCGACGAGTACAATGAGCAGTTCTTC
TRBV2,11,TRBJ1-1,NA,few,CASTQDTEAFF,TGTGCCAGCACCCAGGACACTGAAGCTTTCTTT
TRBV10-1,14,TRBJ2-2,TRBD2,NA,CASSSLAGTGELFF,TGCGCCAGCAGTTCTCTAGCGGGTACCGGGGAGCTGTTTTTT
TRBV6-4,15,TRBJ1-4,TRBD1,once,CASSGYRGRREKLFF,TGTGCCAGCAGTGGATACAGGGGGCGGCGTGAAAAACTGTTTTTT
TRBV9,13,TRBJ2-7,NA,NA,CASSVADGGEQYF,TGTGCCAGCAGCGTAGCCGACGGGGGCGAGCAGTACTTC
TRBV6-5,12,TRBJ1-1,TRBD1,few,CASSDRGIRAFF,TGTGCCAGCAGCGACAGGGGGATAAGAGCTTTCTTT